This TCR beta chain was sequenced during a study of T-cell memory formation after mild COVID-19. About the research overall: Largely, the TCR clusters proved donor specific. Regarding the study as a whole: A subset of responding clones appeared in pre-infection memory, suggesting cross-reactive memory joined. A balance of CD4 and CD8 characterized clones contracting day 15 to 85, whereas later expanders leaned CD4+.

With regard to this clonotype: Its antigen is not identified.

Via MiXCR, TCRdb re-called the 5' RACE reads, giving one row per CDR3 protein. The table records roughly 250,000 distinct CDR3 sequences, over 15% of them present only once. Germline V gives CDR1 SGHVS, CDR2 FQNEAQ. V lost 5 bases to trimming and J lost 1 base, with 11 bases between them. The length of the CDR3 is 14 residues. The origin of this receptor is a man between 18 and 29 years old who had mild COVID-19 (a few samples of this study predate the infection). Cell type and time point are not known. The material sequenced was PBMCs or a T cell subset sorted from them (not recorded which). The chain is built from TRBV7-8 and TRBJ1-1; D may be TRBD1 (5 bases). CDR3 region: CASSPGRANTEAFF. In DNA, the CDR3 is TGTGCCAGCAGCCCAGGGAGAGCGAACACTGAAGCTTTCTTT. Complete variable domain (other parts from reference TRBV7-8 and TRBJ1-1): GAGVSQSPRYKVAKRGQDVALRCDPISGHVSLFWYQQALGQGPEFLTYFQNEAQLDKSGLPSDRFFAERPEGSVSTLKIQRTQQEDSAVYLCASSPGRANTEAFFGQGTRLTVV.